This T cell receptor beta chain was found in a study of blood T cell repertoires in COVID-19. On the study more broadly: Sample material is recorded as cDNA or gDNA derived from T cells, B-cell-depleted T cells, or PBMCs.

Under the authors' procedure: Reference gene primers were amplified, and this amplification served to estimate nucleated cell counts. Clones were sequenced by immunoSEQ multiplex PCR, and TCRdb holds only the in-frame ones, with some missing. V and J calls and clone size follow that table, whereas D and trimming were derived from the DNA. Found here are 150,000 to 200,000 clones, approximately 87% of them singletons; the top ten hold approximately 12%. The germline CDR1 and CDR2 sequences are SQVTM and ANQGSEA. V was trimmed by 4 bases and J by 4 bases, leaving 16 bases between them. CDR3 length: 14 amino acids. Seattle participants joined during active infection and were tracked over time.

The gene calls are TRBV29-1 and TRBJ1-2, with D possibly being TRBD1 (6 bases). The specimen was peripheral blood. The receptor comes from a woman in her seventies with COVID-19, enrolled during active disease. CDR3 in amino acids: CSVATWTEVYGYTF. DNA of the CDR3: TGCAGCGTTGCTACTTGGACAGAAGTCTATGGCTACACCTTC.